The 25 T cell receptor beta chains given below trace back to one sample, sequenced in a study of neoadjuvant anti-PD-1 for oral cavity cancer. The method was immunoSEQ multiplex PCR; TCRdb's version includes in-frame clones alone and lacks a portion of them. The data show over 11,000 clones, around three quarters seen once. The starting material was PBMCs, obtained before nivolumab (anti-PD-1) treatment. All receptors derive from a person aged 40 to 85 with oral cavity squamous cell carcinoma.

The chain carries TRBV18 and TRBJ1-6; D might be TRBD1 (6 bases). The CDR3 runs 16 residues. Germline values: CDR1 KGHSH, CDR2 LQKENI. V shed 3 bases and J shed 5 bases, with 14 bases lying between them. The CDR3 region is CASSPKGGADNSPLHF. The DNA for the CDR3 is TGTGCCAGCTCACCGAAAGGGGGGGCCGATAATTCACCCCTCCACTTT.

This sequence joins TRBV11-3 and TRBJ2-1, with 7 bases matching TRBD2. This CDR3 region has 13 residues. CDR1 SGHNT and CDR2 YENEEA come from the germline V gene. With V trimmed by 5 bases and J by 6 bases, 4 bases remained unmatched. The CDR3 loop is CASSLASGNEQFF. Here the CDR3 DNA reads TGTGCCAGCAGCCTAGCTAGCGGCAATGAGCAGTTCTTC.

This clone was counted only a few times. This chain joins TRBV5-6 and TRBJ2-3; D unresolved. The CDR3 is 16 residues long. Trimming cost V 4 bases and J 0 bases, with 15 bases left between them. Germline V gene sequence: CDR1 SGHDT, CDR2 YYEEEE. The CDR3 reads CASSERGGLSTDTQYF. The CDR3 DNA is TGTGCCAGCAGCGAACGAGGTGGGCTTAGCACAGATACGCAGTATTTT.

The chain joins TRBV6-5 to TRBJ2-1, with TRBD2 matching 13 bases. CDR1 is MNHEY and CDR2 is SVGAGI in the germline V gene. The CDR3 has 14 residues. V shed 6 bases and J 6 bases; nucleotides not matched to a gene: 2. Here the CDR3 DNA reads TGTGCCAGCAGGCGGACTAGCGGGAGCAATGAGCAGTTCTTC. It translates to CASRRTSGSNEQFF.

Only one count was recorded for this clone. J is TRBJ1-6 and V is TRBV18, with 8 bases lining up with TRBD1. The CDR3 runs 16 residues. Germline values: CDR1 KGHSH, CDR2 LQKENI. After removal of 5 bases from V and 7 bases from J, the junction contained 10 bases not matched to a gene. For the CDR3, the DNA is TGTGCCAGCTCAAGGCGGCAGGGGGCCCAGAATTCACCCCTCCACTTT. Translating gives CASSRRQGAQNSPLHF.

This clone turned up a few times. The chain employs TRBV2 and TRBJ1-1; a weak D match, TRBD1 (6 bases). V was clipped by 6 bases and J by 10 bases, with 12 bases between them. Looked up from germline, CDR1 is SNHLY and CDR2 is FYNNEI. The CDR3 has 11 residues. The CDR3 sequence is CASRDSDVAFF. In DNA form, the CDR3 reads TGTGCCAGCAGGGACAGTGACGTAGCTTTCTTT.

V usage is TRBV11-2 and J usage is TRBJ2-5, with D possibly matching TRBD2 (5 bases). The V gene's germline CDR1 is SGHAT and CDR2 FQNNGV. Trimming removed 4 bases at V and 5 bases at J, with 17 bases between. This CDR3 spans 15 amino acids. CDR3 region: CASSSQRGVGETQYF. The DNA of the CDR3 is TGTGCCAGCAGCTCGCAACGGGGAGTCGGGGAGACCCAGTACTTC.

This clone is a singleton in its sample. The CDR3 loop reads CASSVYSGDTQYF. CDR3 in DNA: TGTGCCAGCAGTGTATACAGTGGGGACACGCAGTATTTT. This chain joins TRBV2 and TRBJ2-3; TRBD1 or TRBD2 may be the D gene (5 bases each). Trimming left V 4 bases short and J 9 bases short, with 14 bases between. Per the germline V gene, CDR1 is SNHLY and CDR2 is FYNNEI. The CDR3 runs to 13 residues.

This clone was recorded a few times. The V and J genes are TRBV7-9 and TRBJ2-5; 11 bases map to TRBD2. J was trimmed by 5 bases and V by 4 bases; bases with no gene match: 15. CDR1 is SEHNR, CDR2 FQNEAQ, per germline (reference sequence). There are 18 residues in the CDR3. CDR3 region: CASSSPEGLAVVKETQYF. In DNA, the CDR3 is TGTGCCAGCAGCTCGCCCGAGGGACTAGCGGTGGTTAAGGAGACCCAGTACTTC.

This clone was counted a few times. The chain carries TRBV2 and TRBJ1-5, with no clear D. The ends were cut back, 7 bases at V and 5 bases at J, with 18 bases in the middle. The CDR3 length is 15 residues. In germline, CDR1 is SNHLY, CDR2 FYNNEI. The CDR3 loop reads CASTPRQIPHQPQHF. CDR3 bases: TGTGCCAGCACCCCTAGACAAATACCCCATCAGCCCCAGCATTTT.

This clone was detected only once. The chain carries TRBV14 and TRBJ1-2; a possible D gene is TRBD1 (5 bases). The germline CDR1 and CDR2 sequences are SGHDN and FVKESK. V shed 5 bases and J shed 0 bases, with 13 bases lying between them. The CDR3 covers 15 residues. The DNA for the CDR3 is TGTGCCAGCAGCTTGGGACGGATAGCTAACTATGGCTACACCTTC. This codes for CASSLGRIANYGYTF. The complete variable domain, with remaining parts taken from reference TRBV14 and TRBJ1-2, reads EAGVTQFPSHSVIEKGQTVTLRCDPISGHDNLYWYRRVMGKEIKFLLHFVKESKQDESGMPNNRFLAERTGGTYSTLKVQPAELEDSGVYFCASSLGRIANYGYTFGSGTRLTVV.

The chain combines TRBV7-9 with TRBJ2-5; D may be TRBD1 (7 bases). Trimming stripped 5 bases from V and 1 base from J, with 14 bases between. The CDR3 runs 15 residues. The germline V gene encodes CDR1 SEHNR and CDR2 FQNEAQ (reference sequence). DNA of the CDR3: TGTGCCAGCAGCCCAGGGGGGCAGGCCCAAGAGACCCAGTACTTC. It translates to CASSPGGQAQETQYF. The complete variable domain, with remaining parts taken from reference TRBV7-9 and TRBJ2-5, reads DTGVSQNPRHKITKRGQNVTFRCDPISEHNRLYWYRQTLGQGPEFLTYFQNEAQLEKSRLLSDRFSAERPKGSFSTLEIQRTEQGDSAMYLCASSPGGQAQETQYFGPGTRLLVL.

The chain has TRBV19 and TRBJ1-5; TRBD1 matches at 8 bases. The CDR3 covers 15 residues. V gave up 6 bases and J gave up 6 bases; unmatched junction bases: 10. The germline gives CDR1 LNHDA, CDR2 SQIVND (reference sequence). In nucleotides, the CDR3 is TGTGCCAGTAGGACACCAGGGGGCGCGGGTCAGCCCCAGCATTTT. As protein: CASRTPGGAGQPQHF.

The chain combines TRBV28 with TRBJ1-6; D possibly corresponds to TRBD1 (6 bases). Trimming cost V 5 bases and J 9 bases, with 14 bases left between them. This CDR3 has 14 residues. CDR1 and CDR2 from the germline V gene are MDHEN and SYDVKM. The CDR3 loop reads CASSVQGSGSPLHF. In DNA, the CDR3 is TGTGCCAGCAGTGTCCAGGGGAGCGGTTCACCCCTCCACTTT.

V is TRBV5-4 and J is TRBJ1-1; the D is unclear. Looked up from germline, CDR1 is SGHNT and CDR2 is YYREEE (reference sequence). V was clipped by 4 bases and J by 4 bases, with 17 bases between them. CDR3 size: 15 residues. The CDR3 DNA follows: TGTGCCAGCAGCCCTCTAAAAGACCGAAGCACTGAAGCTTTCTTT. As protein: CASSPLKDRSTEAFF.

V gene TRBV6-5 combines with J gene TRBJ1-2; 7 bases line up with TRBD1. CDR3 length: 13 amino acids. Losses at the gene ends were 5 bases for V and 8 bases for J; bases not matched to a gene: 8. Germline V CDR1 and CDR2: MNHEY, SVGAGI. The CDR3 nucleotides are TGTGCCAGCAGTGCCCAGACAGGGTGGGGCTACACCTTC. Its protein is CASSAQTGWGYTF.

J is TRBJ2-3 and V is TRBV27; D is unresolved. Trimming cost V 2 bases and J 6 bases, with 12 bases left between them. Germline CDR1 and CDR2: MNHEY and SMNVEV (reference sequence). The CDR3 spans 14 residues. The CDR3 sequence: CASSLGPQTDTQYF. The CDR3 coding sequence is TGTGCCAGCAGTTTAGGGCCGCAGACGGATACGCAGTATTTT.

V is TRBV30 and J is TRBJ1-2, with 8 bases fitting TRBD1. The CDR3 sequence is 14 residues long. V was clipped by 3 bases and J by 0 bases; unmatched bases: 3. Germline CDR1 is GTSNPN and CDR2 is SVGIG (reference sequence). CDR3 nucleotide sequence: TGTGCCTGGAGGTGGACAGGGCCTAACTATGGCTACACCTTC. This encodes CAWRWTGPNYGYTF.

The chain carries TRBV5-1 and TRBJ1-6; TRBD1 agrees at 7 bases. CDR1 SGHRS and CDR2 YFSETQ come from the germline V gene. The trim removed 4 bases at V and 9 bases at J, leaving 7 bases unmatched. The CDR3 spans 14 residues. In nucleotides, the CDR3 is TGCGCCAGCAGCAGGGACAGTCTTGTTTCACCCCTCCACTTT. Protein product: CASSRDSLVSPLHF.

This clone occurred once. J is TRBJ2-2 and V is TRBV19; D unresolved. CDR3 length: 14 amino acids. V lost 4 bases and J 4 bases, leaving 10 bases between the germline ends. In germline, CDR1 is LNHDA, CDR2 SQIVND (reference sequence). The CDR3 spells CASSTHGSTGELFF. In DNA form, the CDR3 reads TGTGCCAGTAGTACCCACGGTAGCACCGGGGAGCTGTTTTTT. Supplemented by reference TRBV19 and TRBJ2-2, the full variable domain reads DGGITQSPKYLFRKEGQNVTLSCEQNLNHDAMYWYRQDPGQGLRLIYYSQIVNDFQKGDIAEGYSVSREKKESFPLTVTSAQKNPTAFYLCASSTHGSTGELFFGEGSRLTVL.

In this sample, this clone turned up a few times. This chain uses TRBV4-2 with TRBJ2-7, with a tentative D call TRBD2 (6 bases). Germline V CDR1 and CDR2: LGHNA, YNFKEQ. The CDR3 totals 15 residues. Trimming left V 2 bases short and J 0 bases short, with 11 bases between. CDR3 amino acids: CASSQPSADSYEQYF. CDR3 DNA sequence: TGTGCCAGCAGCCAACCTAGCGCCGACTCCTACGAGCAGTACTTC.

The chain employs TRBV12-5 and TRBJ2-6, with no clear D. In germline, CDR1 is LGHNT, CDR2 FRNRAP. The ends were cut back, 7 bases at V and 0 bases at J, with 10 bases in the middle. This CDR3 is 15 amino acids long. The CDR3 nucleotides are TGTGCTAGTGTCCAGGTTAGCTCTGGGGCCAACGTCCTGACTTTC. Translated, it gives CASVQVSSGANVLTF. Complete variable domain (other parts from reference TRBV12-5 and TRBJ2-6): DARVTQTPRHKVTEMGQEVTMRCQPILGHNTVFWYRQTMMQGLELLAYFRNRAPLDDSGMPKDRFSAEMPDATLATLKIQPSEPRDSAVYFCASVQVSSGANVLTFGAGSRLTVL.

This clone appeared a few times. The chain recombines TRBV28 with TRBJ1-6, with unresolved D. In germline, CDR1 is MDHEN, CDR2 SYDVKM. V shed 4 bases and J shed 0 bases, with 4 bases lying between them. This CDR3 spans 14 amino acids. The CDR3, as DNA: TGTGCCAGCAGTTCTAGCTCCTATAATTCACCCCTCCACTTT. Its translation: CASSSSSYNSPLHF.

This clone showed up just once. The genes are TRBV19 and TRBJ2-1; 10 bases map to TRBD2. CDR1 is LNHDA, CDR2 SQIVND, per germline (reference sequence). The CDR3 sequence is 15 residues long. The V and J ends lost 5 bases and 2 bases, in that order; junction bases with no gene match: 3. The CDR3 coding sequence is TGTGCCAGTAGTCCAGCGGGAGGGCCCTACAATGAGCAGTTCTTC. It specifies CASSPAGGPYNEQFF.

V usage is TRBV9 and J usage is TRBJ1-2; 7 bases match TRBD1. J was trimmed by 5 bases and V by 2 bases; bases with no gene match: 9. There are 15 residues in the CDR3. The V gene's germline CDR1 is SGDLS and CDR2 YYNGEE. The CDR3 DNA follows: TGTGCCAGCAGCGTGAGAGACAGGGCGGGGTATGGCTACACCTTC. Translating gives CASSVRDRAGYGYTF.